This entry describes one TCR beta chain. Antigen: not known. The sample is drawn from a study of T cell responses to AZD1222 COVID-19 vaccine. Whole-study results and caveats: The donors showed a predominance of white British ancestry and of females, with possible underestimation of clonal diversity.

Here immunoSEQ multiplex PCR was the method, and the copy in TCRdb shows in-frame clones only, minus some. The sample shows roughly 150,000 clones, roughly 88% of them seen only once. The trim removed 2 bases at V and 4 bases at J, leaving 10 bases unmatched. Per the germline V gene, CDR1 is MNHNS and CDR2 is SASEGT. CDR3 length equals 16 residues. Sequencing was performed on peripheral blood, taken on day 0 of AZD1222 vaccination. The chain has TRBV6-1 and TRBJ2-5; 7 positions agree with TRBD2. This TCR derives from an adult in good health. The chain's CDR3 is CASSERPGAGVETQYF. CDR3 in DNA: TGTGCCAGCAGTGAACGCCCGGGTGCGGGAGTAGAGACCCAGTACTTC.